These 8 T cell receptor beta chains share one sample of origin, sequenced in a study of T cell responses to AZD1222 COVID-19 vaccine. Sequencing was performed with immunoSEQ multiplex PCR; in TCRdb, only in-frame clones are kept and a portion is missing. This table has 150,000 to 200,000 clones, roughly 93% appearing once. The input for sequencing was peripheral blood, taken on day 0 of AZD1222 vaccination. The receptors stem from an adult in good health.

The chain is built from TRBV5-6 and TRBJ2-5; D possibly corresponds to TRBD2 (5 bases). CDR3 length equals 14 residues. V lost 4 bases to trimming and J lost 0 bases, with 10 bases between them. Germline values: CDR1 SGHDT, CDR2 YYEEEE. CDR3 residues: CASSRRQYQETQYF. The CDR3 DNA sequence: TGTGCCAGCAGCCGGAGGCAGTACCAAGAGACCCAGTACTTC.

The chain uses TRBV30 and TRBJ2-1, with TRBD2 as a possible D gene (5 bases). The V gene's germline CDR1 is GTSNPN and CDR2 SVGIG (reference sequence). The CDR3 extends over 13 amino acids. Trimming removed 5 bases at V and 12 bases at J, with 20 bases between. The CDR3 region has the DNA TGTGCCTGGCAGCGACTGCACCCGGGATGGCAGTTCTTC. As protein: CAWQRLHPGWQFF.

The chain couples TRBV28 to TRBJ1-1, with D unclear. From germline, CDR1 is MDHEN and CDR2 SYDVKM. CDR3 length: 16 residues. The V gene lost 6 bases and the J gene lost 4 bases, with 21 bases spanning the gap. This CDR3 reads CASRPPRAGRGTEAFF. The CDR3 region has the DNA TGTGCCAGCAGGCCACCTCGGGCAGGACGAGGCACTGAAGCTTTCTTT.

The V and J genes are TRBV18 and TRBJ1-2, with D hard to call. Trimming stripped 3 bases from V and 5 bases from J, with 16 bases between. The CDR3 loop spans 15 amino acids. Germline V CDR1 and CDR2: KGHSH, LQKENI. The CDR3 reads CASSPARDQMYGYTF. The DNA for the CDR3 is TGTGCCAGCTCACCTGCTAGAGATCAGATGTATGGCTACACCTTC. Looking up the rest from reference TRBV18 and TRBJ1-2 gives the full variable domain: NAGVMQNPRHLVRRRGQEARLRCSPMKGHSHVYWYRQLPEEGLKFMVYLQKENIIDESGMPKERFSAEFPKEGPSILRIQQVVRGDSAAYFCASSPARDQMYGYTFGSGTRLTVV.

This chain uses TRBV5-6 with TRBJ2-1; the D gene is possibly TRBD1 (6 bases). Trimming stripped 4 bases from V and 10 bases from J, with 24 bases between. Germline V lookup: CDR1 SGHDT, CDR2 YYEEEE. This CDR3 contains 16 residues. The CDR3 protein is CASSTGPGAGRREQFF. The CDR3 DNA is TGTGCCAGCAGCACCGGACCAGGGGCTGGTCGTAGGGAGCAGTTCTTC.

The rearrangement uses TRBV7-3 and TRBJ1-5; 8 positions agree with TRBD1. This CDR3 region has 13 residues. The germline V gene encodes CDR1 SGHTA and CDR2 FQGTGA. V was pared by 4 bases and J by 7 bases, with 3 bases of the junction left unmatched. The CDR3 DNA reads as TGTGCCAGCAGCTCCGGGACAGGACAGCCCCAGCATTTT. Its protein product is CASSSGTGQPQHF.

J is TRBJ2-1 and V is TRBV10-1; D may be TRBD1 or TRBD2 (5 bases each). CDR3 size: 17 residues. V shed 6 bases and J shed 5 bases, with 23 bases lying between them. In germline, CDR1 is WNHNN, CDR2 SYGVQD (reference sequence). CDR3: CASRGTVRPEDNNEQFF. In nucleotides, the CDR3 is TGCGCCAGCAGGGGGACGGTTCGGCCCGAAGATAACAATGAGCAGTTCTTC.

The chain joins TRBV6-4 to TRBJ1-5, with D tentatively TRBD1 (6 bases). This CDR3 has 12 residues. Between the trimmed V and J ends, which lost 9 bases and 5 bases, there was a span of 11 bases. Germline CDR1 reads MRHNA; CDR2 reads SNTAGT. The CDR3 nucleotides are TGTGCCAGGGACAGCAGTTATCAGCCCCAGCATTTT. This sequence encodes CARDSSYQPQHF.